Below are 21 T cell receptor beta chains sequenced from a single sample in a study of blood T cell repertoires in COVID-19 (dated by TCRdb to between 2020 and 2021). The protocol used for the library was the immunoSEQ multiplex PCR assay. This is the immuneACCESS table as TCRdb keeps it, with only in-frame sequences that have V and J called. A part of the clones is gone; compared with another copy, unresolved V genes explain less than half, and the rest is unexplained. Within this sample are 200,000 to 250,000 clones, with around nine tenths of them counted one time only. The ten top clones hold roughly 3.7% of the sample. Material: PBMCs or T cells enriched from blood (not recorded which). These receptors all stem from a woman younger than 45 who had been exposed to COVID-19.

Only a few counts were recorded for this clone. The chain links TRBV5-4 to TRBJ2-5, with TRBD1 matching over 8 bases. The CDR3 is 15 amino acids. CDR1 and CDR2 (germline): SGHNT, YYREEE (reference sequence). Unmatched junction bases numbered 6, after V lost 1 base and J lost 4 bases. CDR3 protein: CASSLPQGAGETQYF. In DNA form, the CDR3 reads TGTGCCAGCAGCTTGCCCCAGGGGGCGGGAGAGACCCAGTACTTC.

The chain has TRBV3-1 (or the pseudogene TRBV3-2) and TRBJ1-2; the D gene is possibly TRBD1 (5 bases). Germline-derived CDR1 and CDR2 are LGHDT and YNNKEL (reference sequence). Deletions cut 3 bases from V and 4 bases from J, with 12 bases between. This CDR3 is 14 amino acids long. The CDR3 region is CASSQNQGAYGYTF. The CDR3 coding sequence is TGTGCCAGCAGCCAGAATCAGGGCGCCTATGGCTACACCTTC.

The chain combines TRBV30 with TRBJ1-5; the match to TRBD1 covers 9 bases. Germline V gene data show CDR1 as GTSNPN and CDR2 as SVGIG (reference sequence). J lost 6 bases, V lost 3 bases, and 6 bases had no gene match. The CDR3 loop spans 14 amino acids. DNA for the CDR3: TGTGCCTGGAGACTAGGACAGGGGTTTCAGCCCCAGCATTTT. It yields the protein CAWRLGQGFQPQHF.

This clone came up a few times. This chain joins TRBV2 and TRBJ1-4, with D possibly matching TRBD1 (6 bases). V was cut by 1 base and J by 7 bases, with 10 bases left in between. The CDR3 is 14 amino acids. Germline values: CDR1 SNHLY, CDR2 FYNNEI. The DNA for the CDR3 is TGTGCCAGCAGTGAAGGTGGGGGCGGTGAAAAACTGTTTTTT. It translates to CASSEGGGGEKLFF.

CDR3 nucleotide sequence: TGTGCCAGCAGCTTGTCAGGGACAACTAATCAGCCCCAGCATTTT. Its protein product is CASSLSGTTNQPQHF. This chain uses TRBV5-5 with TRBJ1-5, with D perhaps matching TRBD1 (6 bases). The germline V and J ends were trimmed by 1 base and 4 bases, with 12 bases remaining between them. The CDR3 runs to 15 residues. Germline V lookup: CDR1 SGHKS, CDR2 YYEKEE (reference sequence).

V and J are TRBV29-1 and TRBJ2-7; 7 nucleotides line up with TRBD1. Per the germline V gene, CDR1 is SQVTM and CDR2 is ANQGSEA. CDR3 length: 15 residues. The ends lost 0 bases at V and 2 bases at J; junction bases unmatched: 7. In DNA, the CDR3 is TGCAGCGTTGAAGAGCCCAGGGGGTTCGCCTACGAGCAGTACTTC. Protein: CSVEEPRGFAYEQYF.

The rearrangement links TRBV9 to TRBJ1-1, with 7 bases aligning to TRBD1. The germline V gene encodes CDR1 SGDLS and CDR2 YYNGEE. V gave up 0 bases and J gave up 8 bases; unmatched junction bases: 13. The CDR3 contains 16 residues. CDR3: CASSVGPTGKTLEAFF. CDR3 sequence (DNA): TGTGCCAGCAGCGTAGGCCCGACAGGGAAGACTCTAGAAGCTTTCTTT.

This clone was seen only a few times. The genes are TRBV5-1 and TRBJ1-6; D may be TRBD1 (5 bases). V was trimmed by 0 bases and J by 6 bases, leaving 10 bases between them. The germline V gene encodes CDR1 SGHRS and CDR2 YFSETQ. The CDR3 totals 15 residues. The CDR3, as DNA: TGCGCCAGCAGCTTGGGCGGCAGGGTTAATTCACCCCTCCACTTT. It is translated as CASSLGGRVNSPLHF.

This chain joins TRBV2 and TRBJ2-2; perhaps TRBD1 as D (7 bases). V was trimmed by 4 bases and J by 4 bases, leaving 13 bases between them. Germline V gene data show CDR1 as SNHLY and CDR2 as FYNNEI. The CDR3 has 15 residues. The CDR3 reads CASSGRDSSTGELFF. CDR3 coding DNA: TGTGCCAGCAGTGGGCGGGACAGTTCCACCGGGGAGCTGTTTTTT.

The rearrangement uses TRBV4-1 and TRBJ2-7; 13 bases are a match to TRBD2. Trimming took 4 bases from V and 2 from J; bases not matched to a gene: 2. The CDR3 is 15 amino acids. Germline lookup yields CDR1 MGHRA and CDR2 YSYEKL. CDR3 sequence: CASSPGLAGTYEQYF. CDR3 nucleotides: TGCGCCAGCAGCCCGGGACTAGCGGGGACCTACGAGCAGTACTTC.

CDR3 residues: CAWTQTGDVYTF. The CDR3 DNA follows: TGTGCCTGGACTCAGACAGGGGATGTCTACACCTTC. This chain uses TRBV30 with TRBJ1-2, with 8 bases matching TRBD1. V trimming: 4 bases; J trimming: 10 bases; junction bases outside the gene matches: 8. Germline CDR1 reads GTSNPN; CDR2 reads SVGIG (reference sequence). The CDR3 has 12 residues.

The V gene is TRBV11-2, the J gene TRBJ1-6, with D possibly TRBD1 on 5 matching bases. Trimming took off 2 bases at V and 7 bases at J, with 18 bases between the two ends. The CDR3 contains 17 residues. Germline CDR1 is SGHAT and CDR2 is FQNNGV. CDR3 amino acids: CASSLNFLGDENSPLHF. Written as DNA, the CDR3 is TGTGCCAGCAGCTTAAACTTTCTAGGGGATGAGAATTCACCCCTCCACTTT.

The chain combines TRBV6-5 with TRBJ2-5, with a tentative D call TRBD1 (6 bases). Germline assignment: CDR1 MNHEY and CDR2 SVGAGI. Trimming stripped 7 bases from V and 5 bases from J, with 14 bases between. The CDR3 sequence is 13 residues long. CDR3 in amino acids: CASIRGVGETQYF. The CDR3 DNA reads as TGTGCCAGCATCAGGGGAGTCGGGGAGACCCAGTACTTC.

The chain links TRBV12-3 or TRBV12-4 to TRBJ1-6; no clear D. V dropped 6 bases and J dropped 3 bases, with 6 bases sitting between them. The CDR3 totals 13 residues. The chain's CDR3 is CASRGSYNSPLHF. CDR3 coding DNA: TGTGCCAGCAGGGGGAGCTATAATTCACCCCTCCACTTT.

The chain combines TRBV12-3 or TRBV12-4 with TRBJ1-6; D is possibly TRBD1 (6 bases). V lost 7 bases and J 7 bases, leaving 11 bases between the germline ends. CDR3 length: 13 amino acids. CDR3 protein: CASKDSSNSPLHF. Written as DNA, the CDR3 is TGTGCCAGCAAGGACAGTTCAAATTCACCCCTCCACTTT.

The chain recombines TRBV13 with TRBJ2-1; 9 bases are shared with TRBD2. V was pared by 0 bases and J by 0 bases, with 3 bases of the junction left unmatched. Germline loops: CDR1 PRHDT, CDR2 FYEKMQ (reference sequence). CDR3 size: 17 residues. The CDR3 region has the DNA TGTGCCAGCAGCTTAGGGGCGGGAGGGAGCTCCTACAATGAGCAGTTCTTC. Amino acids: CASSLGAGGSSYNEQFF.

The J gene is TRBJ1-2, the V gene TRBV19; 7 nucleotides match TRBD1. Trimming cost V 6 bases and J 2 bases; bases outside gene matches: 6. The V gene's germline CDR1 is LNHDA and CDR2 SQIVND (reference sequence). The CDR3 is made up of 14 amino acids. For the CDR3, the DNA is TGTGCCAGTAGAACCCCGGGACAGAACTATGGCTACACCTTC. Translating it yields CASRTPGQNYGYTF.

The V call is TRBV9, the J call TRBJ2-1; D possibly corresponds to TRBD1 (5 bases). The CDR3 spans 12 residues. In germline, CDR1 is SGDLS, CDR2 YYNGEE. The ends were cut back, 1 base at V and 9 bases at J, with 8 bases in the middle. In nucleotides, the CDR3 is TGTGCCAGCAGCGTACCAAGGGGTGAGCAGTTCTTC. This translates into CASSVPRGEQFF. Looking up the rest from reference TRBV9 and TRBJ2-1 gives the full variable domain: DSGVTQTPKHLITATGQRVTLRCSPRSGDLSVYWYQQSLDQGLQFLIQYYNGEERAKGNILERFSAQQFPDLHSELNLSSLELGDSALYFCASSVPRGEQFFGPGTRLTVL.

The V gene is TRBV2, the J gene TRBJ1-3, with 8 nucleotides matching TRBD1. CDR3 size: 15 residues. Trimming cost V 5 bases and J 1 base; bases outside gene matches: 4. Germline V gene sequence: CDR1 SNHLY, CDR2 FYNNEI. The CDR3 here is CASSRTGGSGNTIYF. The DNA of the CDR3 is TGTGCCAGCAGTCGTACAGGGGGATCTGGAAACACCATATATTTT.

V gene TRBV7-9 combines with J gene TRBJ2-7; D is ambiguous. The length of the CDR3 is 13 residues. The germline gives CDR1 SEHNR, CDR2 FQNEAQ (reference sequence). Trimming cost V 1 base and J 0 bases, with 4 bases left between them. The CDR3 DNA follows: TGTGCCAGCAGCTTAGAGAGCTCCTACGAGCAGTACTTC. As protein: CASSLESSYEQYF.

The chain has TRBV5-1 and TRBJ2-1; TRBD1 aligns across 8 bases. The CDR3 consists of 13 residues. V lost 6 bases and J lost 5; bases outside the gene matches: 4. Germline loops: CDR1 SGHRS, CDR2 YFSETQ. The CDR3, as DNA: TGCGCCAGCACCTGGACAGGGAACAATGAGCAGTTCTTC. It yields the protein CASTWTGNNEQFF.